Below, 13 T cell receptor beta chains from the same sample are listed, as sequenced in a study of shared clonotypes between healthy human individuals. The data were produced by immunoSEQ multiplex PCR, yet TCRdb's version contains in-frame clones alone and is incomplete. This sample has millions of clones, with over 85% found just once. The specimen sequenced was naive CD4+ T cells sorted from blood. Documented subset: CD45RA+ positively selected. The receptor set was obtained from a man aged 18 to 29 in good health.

CDR3 sequence: CASSQDRGFSYEQYF. CDR3 DNA: TGCGCCAGCAGCCAAGATCGAGGCTTTTCCTACGAGCAGTACTTC. The chain combines TRBV4-3 with TRBJ2-7; D ambiguous. The V and J ends lost 0 bases and 1 base respectively, with 10 bases between them. Germline V lookup: CDR1 LGHNA, CDR2 YSLEER. This CDR3 is 15 amino acids long.

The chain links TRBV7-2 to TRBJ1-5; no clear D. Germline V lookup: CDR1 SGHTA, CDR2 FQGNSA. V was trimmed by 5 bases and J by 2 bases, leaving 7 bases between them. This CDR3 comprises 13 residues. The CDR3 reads CASSNYGNQPQHF. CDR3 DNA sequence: TGTGCCAGCAGCAATTATGGCAATCAGCCCCAGCATTTT. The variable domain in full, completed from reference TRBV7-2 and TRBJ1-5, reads GAGVSQSPSNKVTEKGKDVELRCDPISGHTALYWYRQSLGQGLEFLIYFQGNSAPDKSGLPSDRFSAERTGGSVSTLTIQRTQQEDSAVYLCASSNYGNQPQHFGDGTRLSIL.

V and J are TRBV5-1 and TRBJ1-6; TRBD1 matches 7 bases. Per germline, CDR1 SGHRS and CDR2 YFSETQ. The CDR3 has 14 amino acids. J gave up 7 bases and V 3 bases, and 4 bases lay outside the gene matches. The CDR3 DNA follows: TGCGCCAGCAGCTCTCGGACAGGCAATTCACCCCTCCACTTT. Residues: CASSSRTGNSPLHF. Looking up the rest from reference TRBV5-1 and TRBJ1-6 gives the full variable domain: KAGVTQTPRYLIKTRGQQVTLSCSPISGHRSVSWYQQTPGQGLQFLFEYFSETQRNKGNFPGRFSGRQFSNSRSEMNVSTLELGDSALYLCASSSRTGNSPLHFGNGTRLTVT.

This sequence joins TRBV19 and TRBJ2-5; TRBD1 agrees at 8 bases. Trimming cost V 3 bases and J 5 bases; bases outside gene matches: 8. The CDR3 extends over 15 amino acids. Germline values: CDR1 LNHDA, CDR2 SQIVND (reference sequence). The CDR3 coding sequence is TGTGCCAGTAGTATTGAAGGACAGGGAAGCGAGACCCAGTACTTC. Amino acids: CASSIEGQGSETQYF.

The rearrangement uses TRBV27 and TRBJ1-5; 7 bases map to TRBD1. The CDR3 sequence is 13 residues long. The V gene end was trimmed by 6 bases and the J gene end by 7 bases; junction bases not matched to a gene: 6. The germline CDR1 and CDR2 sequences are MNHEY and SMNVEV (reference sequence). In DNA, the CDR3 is TGTGCCAGCAGGGGAGACAGGGCACAGCCCCAGCATTTT. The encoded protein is CASRGDRAQPQHF.

The CDR3 DNA sequence: TGTGCCAGCAGCCTTAGGTTTAGCACAGATACGCAGTATTTT. Translated, it gives CASSLRFSTDTQYF. The chain links TRBV6-1 to TRBJ2-3; D unresolved. Trimming removed 6 bases from V and 0 bases from J, with 10 bases in between. The length of the CDR3 is 14 residues. The germline CDR1 and CDR2 sequences are MNHNS and SASEGT.

The CDR3 DNA follows: TGTGCCAACTCCCCGAGGATACAAGAGACCCAGTACTTC. The encoded protein is CANSPRIQETQYF. The chain couples TRBV2 to TRBJ2-5; D gene unclear. Germline CDR1 reads SNHLY; CDR2 reads FYNNEI. This CDR3 region has 13 residues. Trimming removed 10 bases at V and 2 bases at J, with 14 bases between.

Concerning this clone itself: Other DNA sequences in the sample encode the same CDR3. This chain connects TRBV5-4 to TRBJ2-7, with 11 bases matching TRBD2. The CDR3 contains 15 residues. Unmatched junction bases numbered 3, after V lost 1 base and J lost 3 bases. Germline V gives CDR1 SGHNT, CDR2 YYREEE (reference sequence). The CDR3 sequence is CASSLPTSGSYEQYF. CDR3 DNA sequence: TGTGCCAGCAGCTTGCCTACTAGCGGGAGCTACGAGCAGTACTTC.

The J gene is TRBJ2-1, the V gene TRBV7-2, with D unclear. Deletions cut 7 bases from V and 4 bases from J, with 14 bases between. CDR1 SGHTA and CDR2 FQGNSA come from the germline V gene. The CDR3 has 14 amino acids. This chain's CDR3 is CASKFGGSYNEQFF. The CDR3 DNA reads TGTGCCAGCAAATTCGGTGGAAGTTACAATGAGCAGTTCTTC.

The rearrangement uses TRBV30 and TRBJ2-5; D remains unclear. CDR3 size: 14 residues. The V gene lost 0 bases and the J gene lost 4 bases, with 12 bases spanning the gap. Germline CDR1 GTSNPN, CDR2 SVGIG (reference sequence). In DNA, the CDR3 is TGTGCCTGGAGTGTGAGACTCACCGGAGAGACCCAGTACTTC. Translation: CAWSVRLTGETQYF.

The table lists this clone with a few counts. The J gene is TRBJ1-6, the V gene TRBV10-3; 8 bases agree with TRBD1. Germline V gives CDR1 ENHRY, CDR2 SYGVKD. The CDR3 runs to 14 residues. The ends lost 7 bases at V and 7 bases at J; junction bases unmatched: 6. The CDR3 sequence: CAINGAGGNSPLHF. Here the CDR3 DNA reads TGTGCCATCAATGGTGCAGGGGGCAATTCACCCCTCCACTTT.

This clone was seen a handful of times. This CDR3 is CASKRQLPNTEAFF. CDR3 DNA sequence: TGTGCCAGCAAAAGACAGTTACCGAACACTGAAGCTTTCTTT. V is TRBV6-6 and J is TRBJ1-1; tentative D call: TRBD1 (5 bases). Per germline, CDR1 MNHNY and CDR2 SVGAGI (reference sequence). This CDR3 comprises 14 residues. V was shortened by 7 bases and J by 1 base, with 13 bases between the two germline ends.

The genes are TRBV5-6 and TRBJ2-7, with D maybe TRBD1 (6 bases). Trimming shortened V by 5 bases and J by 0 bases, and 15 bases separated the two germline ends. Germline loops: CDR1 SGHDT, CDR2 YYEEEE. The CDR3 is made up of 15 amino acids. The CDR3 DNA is TGTGCCAGCAGTCATCAGGGGACCAGCTCCTACGAGCAGTACTTC. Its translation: CASSHQGTSSYEQYF.